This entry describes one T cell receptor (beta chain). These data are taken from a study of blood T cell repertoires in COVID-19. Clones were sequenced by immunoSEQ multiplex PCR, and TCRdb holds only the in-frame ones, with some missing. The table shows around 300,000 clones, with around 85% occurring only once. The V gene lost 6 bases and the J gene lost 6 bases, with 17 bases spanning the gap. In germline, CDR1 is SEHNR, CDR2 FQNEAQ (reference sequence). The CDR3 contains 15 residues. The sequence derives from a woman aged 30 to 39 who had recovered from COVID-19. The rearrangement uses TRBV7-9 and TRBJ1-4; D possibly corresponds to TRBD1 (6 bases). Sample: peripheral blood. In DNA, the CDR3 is TGTGCCAGCAGTCCAGAACGGTCAGGGGATGAAAAACTGTTTTTT. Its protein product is CASSPERSGDEKLFF.